A single sample is the source of the 32 T cell receptor beta chains below, sequenced in a study of T-cell memory formation after mild COVID-19. TCRdb used MiXCR to reprocess the 5' RACE reads, holding one entry per CDR3 protein. The sample records roughly 550,000 distinct CDR3 sequences, roughly 20% being singletons. Sequencing used PBMCs or a T cell subset sorted from them (not recorded which). These receptors came from an adult woman who had mild COVID-19 (a few samples of this study predate the infection). Cell type and time point are not known.

This chain uses TRBV30 with TRBJ2-7, with 7 bases fitting TRBD1. J lost 6 bases, V lost 1 base, and 15 bases had no gene match. This CDR3 is built from 16 residues. Looked up from germline, CDR1 is GTSNPN and CDR2 is SVGIG (reference sequence). The DNA of the CDR3 is TGTGCCTGGAGTGAATTCCCAGGGGGTGGTTCGGTCGAGCAGTACTTC. Translating gives CAWSEFPGGGSVEQYF.

V is TRBV21-1 and J is TRBJ1-2; TRBD1, as called in the table, went unchecked against the DNA. TRBV21-1 is classified as a pseudogene. This CDR3 has 15 amino acids. The CDR3 is CASSKDSHYFYGYTF. CDR3 DNA: TGTGCCAGCAGCAAGGACAGTCACTACTTCTATGGCTACACCTTC.

This clonotype was observed a few times. This chain links TRBV23-1 with TRBJ2-7; no definite D call. TRBV23-1 counts as an open reading frame of uncertain function. V lost 1 base, J lost 2 bases, and 12 bases lay in between. The CDR3 totals 15 residues. As DNA, the CDR3 is TGCGCCAGCAGTCAATATAGGAGACCGGCCTACGAGCAGTACTTC. Amino acid sequence: CASSQYRRPAYEQYF.

This clonotype was recorded a few times. This sequence joins TRBV18 and TRBJ2-3; tentative D call: TRBD2 (6 bases). The V end was cut by 2 bases, the J end by 3 bases, with 12 bases between. The CDR3 extends over 15 amino acids. From germline, CDR1 is KGHSH and CDR2 LQKENI. CDR3 coding DNA: TGTGCCAGCTCACCAATCGGGAGAGAGACAGATACGCAGTATTTT. It specifies CASSPIGRETDTQYF.

This clonotype has more than one count but fewer than ten. The chain uses TRBV11-2 and TRBJ2-7; D may correspond to TRBD1 or TRBD2 (5 bases each). This CDR3 contains 16 residues. Germline V lookup: CDR1 SGHAT, CDR2 FQNNGV. V lost 4 bases, J lost 4 bases, and 20 bases lay in between. The CDR3 sequence is CASSSLSGPAYYEQYF. DNA of the CDR3: TGTGCCAGCAGCTCGCTGTCGGGACCGGCTTATTACGAGCAGTACTTC.

In its sample, this clonotype was seen many times. The chain is built from TRBV29-1 and TRBJ2-3; 11 bases align to TRBD2. This CDR3 is 14 amino acids long. Trimming at V came to 6 bases and at J to 4 bases, leaving 6 bases not matched to a gene. The germline V gene has CDR1 SQVTM and CDR2 ANQGSEA. DNA of the CDR3: TGCAGCGTCCTAGCGGGAGGCTCCGCAGATACGCAGTATTTT. It is translated as CSVLAGGSADTQYF.

This chain links TRBV7-9 with TRBJ2-7, with 8 bases fitting TRBD1. The V and J ends lost 3 bases and 6 bases, in that order; junction bases with no gene match: 7. Germline V gene lookup returns CDR1 SEHNR and CDR2 FQNEAQ (reference sequence). The CDR3 runs to 14 residues. The CDR3 sequence is CASSFRTGSIEQYF. The CDR3, as DNA: TGTGCCAGCAGCTTCAGGACAGGGAGTATCGAGCAGTACTTC.

The chain recombines TRBV10-3 with TRBJ1-2, with D possibly TRBD1 on 6 matching bases. Trimming took 4 bases from V and 4 from J, leaving 22 bases between them. Germline CDR1 and CDR2: ENHRY and SYGVKD. The length of the CDR3 is 17 residues. The CDR3 nucleotides are TGTGCCATCAGTGGCCCCCCCTCGACAGGCCGTGCCTATGGCTACACCTTC. Encoded protein: CAISGPPSTGRAYGYTF.

This clonotype turned up a few times. The chain links TRBV4-2 to TRBJ2-1, with TRBD2 identical over 15 bases. The CDR3 totals 18 residues. Looked up from germline, CDR1 is LGHNA and CDR2 is YNFKEQ. Trimming cost V 0 bases and J 9 bases; bases outside gene matches: 9. The CDR3 DNA follows: TGTGCCAGCAGCCAAGATCTGCGGACTAGCGGGAGGGGTAGTGAGCAGTTCTTC. Translating gives CASSQDLRTSGRGSEQFF.

The V gene is TRBV30, the J gene TRBJ2-5, with D possibly matching TRBD2 (5 bases). V dropped 4 bases and J dropped 4 bases, with 13 bases sitting between them. CDR1 and CDR2 (germline): GTSNPN, SVGIG (reference sequence). There are 13 residues in the CDR3. CDR3 DNA: TGTGCCTGGAAGGAACCGGGGATAGAGACCCAGTACTTC. Its protein product is CAWKEPGIETQYF.

The J gene is TRBJ2-7, the V gene TRBV5-1; D is ambiguous. This CDR3 comprises 14 residues. Trimming left V 4 bases short and J 0 bases short, with 11 bases between. Germline CDR1 SGHRS, CDR2 YFSETQ. For the CDR3, the DNA is TGCGCCAGCAGCGGCAAGGTGAGCTCCTACGAGCAGTACTTC. Its protein product is CASSGKVSSYEQYF.

There are a few counts of this clonotype. The rearrangement uses TRBV6-1 and TRBJ2-7; D may match TRBD1 or TRBD2 (6 bases each). V shed 1 base and J shed 1 base, with 14 bases lying between them. Germline loops: CDR1 MNHNS, CDR2 SASEGT. This CDR3 comprises 16 residues. The CDR3 loop reads CASSEEYRGVSYEQYF. CDR3 nucleotide sequence: TGTGCCAGCAGTGAAGAATATAGGGGGGTATCCTACGAGCAGTACTTC.

Notes on this clonotype: Sequence at one end of the junction differs from germline and may be a read error. The chain uses TRBV5-1 and TRBJ1-1; 9 bases are a match to TRBD1. Germline V lookup: CDR1 SGHRS, CDR2 YFSETQ. The CDR3 totals 13 residues. The CDR3 nucleotides read TGCTCCAGCAGCCCCGGGACAGGGAAGTCAGCTTTCTTT. It specifies CSSSPGTGKSAFF.

The J gene is TRBJ1-4, the V gene TRBV6-6; no clear D. With 6 bases removed from V and 1 base from J, the gap between germline ends came to 18 bases. The CDR3 loop spans 17 amino acids. Germline CDR1 reads MNHNY; CDR2 reads SVGAGI (reference sequence). This CDR3 is CASRPLGGGGTNEKLFF. The CDR3, as DNA: TGTGCCAGCAGGCCCCTTGGAGGAGGTGGAACTAATGAAAAACTGTTTTTT.

This sequence joins TRBV6-4 and TRBJ2-4; a weak D match, TRBD2 (6 bases). This CDR3 is built from 18 residues. Trimming stripped 0 bases from V and 0 bases from J, with 15 bases between. Germline V gene data show CDR1 as MRHNA and CDR2 as SNTAGT. CDR3: CASSDSGSTGVAKNIQYF. The DNA for the CDR3 is TGTGCCAGCAGTGACTCCGGGAGCACTGGGGTAGCCAAAAACATTCAGTACTTC.

The chain recombines TRBV9 with TRBJ2-7; tentative D call: TRBD1 (5 bases). V was shortened by 2 bases and J by 7 bases, with 22 bases between the two germline ends. The CDR3 spans 16 residues. Germline-derived CDR1 and CDR2 are SGDLS and YYNGEE. In DNA, the CDR3 is TGTGCCAGCAGCGTTACGGACACAAGGGCGGCCGGGGAGCAGTACTTC. Protein: CASSVTDTRAAGEQYF. Looking up the rest from reference TRBV9 and TRBJ2-7 gives the full variable domain: DSGVTQTPKHLITATGQRVTLRCSPRSGDLSVYWYQQSLDQGLQFLIQYYNGEERAKGNILERFSAQQFPDLHSELNLSSLELGDSALYFCASSVTDTRAAGEQYFGPGTRLTVT.

The chain combines TRBV7-3 with TRBJ2-1; 9 positions match TRBD2. Per germline, CDR1 SGHTA and CDR2 FQGTGA. The CDR3 is 17 residues long. V trimming: 5 bases; J trimming: 5 bases; junction bases outside the gene matches: 13. The CDR3 protein is CASSPRRREGYNNEQFF. The CDR3 DNA follows: TGTGCCAGCAGCCCGCGCCGGCGGGAGGGTTATAACAATGAGCAGTTCTTC.

J is TRBJ2-7 and V is TRBV24-1; maybe TRBD1 (6 bases). This CDR3 contains 15 residues. V gave up 2 bases and J gave up 2 bases, with 12 bases separating them. Germline CDR1 and CDR2: KGHDR and SFDVKD. The CDR3 coding sequence is TGTGCCACCAGTGATTCCGGGACAAACCCCTACGAGCAGTACTTC. It yields the protein CATSDSGTNPYEQYF.

The chain is built from TRBV5-1 and TRBJ2-7, with TRBD1 matching over 10 bases. The junction had 6 bases not matched to a gene; V was cut back by 4 bases and J by 2 bases. CDR1 SGHRS and CDR2 YFSETQ come from the germline V gene. The CDR3 extends over 15 amino acids. CDR3 amino acids: CASSIGQGVTYEQYF. In DNA form, the CDR3 reads TGCGCCAGCAGCATCGGACAGGGGGTCACCTACGAGCAGTACTTC.

This clonotype was observed a handful of times. J is TRBJ1-5 and V is TRBV6-1; D gene unclear. Germline-derived CDR1 and CDR2 are MNHNS and SASEGT. The CDR3 has 15 residues. V was shortened by 3 bases and J by 7 bases, with 16 bases between the two germline ends. Here the CDR3 DNA reads TGTGCCAGCAGTGATCGGGGAAGTGTTGGACAGCCCCAGCATTTT. It encodes CASSDRGSVGQPQHF.

The chain carries TRBV5-5 and TRBJ2-3; TRBD2 might be the D (5 bases). The CDR3 is 16 amino acids. Trimming shortened V by 0 bases and J by 1 base, and 12 bases separated the two germline ends. Per germline, CDR1 SGHKS and CDR2 YYEKEE (reference sequence). This CDR3 reads CASSLGIERRTDTQYF. CDR3 in DNA: TGTGCCAGCAGCTTGGGAATCGAGCGGCGCACAGATACGCAGTATTTT.

The chain has TRBV6-5 and TRBJ2-2; possibly TRBD2 for D (5 bases). Germline-derived CDR1 and CDR2 are MNHEY and SVGAGI. The CDR3 loop spans 17 amino acids. Trimming took off 0 bases at V and 0 bases at J, with 11 bases between the two ends. The CDR3 loop reads CASSYSVFGTNTGELFF. In nucleotides, the CDR3 is TGTGCCAGCAGTTACTCTGTTTTCGGGACGAACACCGGGGAGCTGTTTTTT.

The chain combines TRBV5-6 with TRBJ1-1; 8 nucleotides agree with TRBD1. V lost 6 bases, J lost 1 base, and 8 bases stayed unmatched. Germline CDR1 and CDR2: SGHDT and YYEEEE. This CDR3 has 15 residues. CDR3 in amino acids: CASNGQGEPNTEAFF. CDR3 in DNA: TGTGCCAGCAACGGACAGGGAGAACCGAACACTGAAGCTTTCTTT.

This clonotype came up once. The genes are TRBV7-9 and TRBJ2-1; TRBD2 aligns across 13 bases. Germline V CDR1 and CDR2: SEHNR, FQNEAQ (reference sequence). The CDR3 extends over 20 amino acids. Trimming at V came to 1 base and at J to 7 bases, leaving 16 bases not matched to a gene. The CDR3 here is CASSLVLRPTSGRAPNEQFF. In DNA, the CDR3 is TGTGCCAGCAGCTTAGTCCTAAGGCCTACTAGCGGGAGGGCCCCGAATGAGCAGTTCTTC.

This clonotype was seen only a few times. The rearrangement links TRBV25-1 to TRBJ2-1; TRBD2 matches 8 bases. With V trimmed by 2 bases and J by 12 bases, 15 bases remained unmatched. The CDR3 totals 16 residues. From germline, CDR1 is MGHDK and CDR2 SYGVNS. The DNA for the CDR3 is TGTGCCAGCAGTGAAGACGCGGTAGCGGGGCCCCGAGGGCAGTTCTTC. Amino acid sequence: CASSEDAVAGPRGQFF.

V gene TRBV5-6 combines with J gene TRBJ1-5; D not resolved. This CDR3 contains 15 residues. CDR1 and CDR2 (germline): SGHDT, YYEEEE. The V gene lost 0 bases and the J gene lost 2 bases, with 9 bases spanning the gap. The DNA for the CDR3 is TGTGCCAGCAGCTTGGGCCGGTTGGGCAATCAGCCCCAGCATTTT. It codes for CASSLGRLGNQPQHF.

This chain links TRBV18 with TRBJ2-2; TRBD1 is a possible D gene (6 bases). Germline-derived CDR1 and CDR2 are KGHSH and LQKENI. The CDR3 covers 16 residues. V was clipped by 1 base and J by 5 bases, with 14 bases between them. The CDR3: CASSPLMGASTGELFF. The CDR3 coding sequence is TGTGCCAGCTCACCACTGATGGGGGCGAGTACCGGGGAGCTGTTTTTT.

This clonotype was picked up many times. V is TRBV29-1 and J is TRBJ1-2; unclear D gene. Germline-derived CDR1 and CDR2 are SQVTM and ANQGSEA. This CDR3 spans 12 amino acids. The V end was cut by 4 bases, the J end by 0 bases, with 6 bases between. This CDR3 is CSVVFANYGYTF. For the CDR3, the DNA is TGCAGCGTTGTCTTCGCTAACTATGGCTACACCTTC.

The chain uses TRBV25-1 and TRBJ1-2; perhaps TRBD1 as D (5 bases). The V gene lost 3 bases and the J gene lost 6 bases, with 14 bases spanning the gap. Germline V CDR1 and CDR2: MGHDK, SYGVNS. The CDR3 has 14 residues. The CDR3 bases are TGTGCCAGCAGTGATCGGGTAGGGGAAGATGGCTACACCTTC. This gives the protein CASSDRVGEDGYTF.

The rearrangement uses TRBV7-2 and TRBJ1-1, with D possibly matching TRBD1 (6 bases). Germline V gene lookup returns CDR1 SGHTA and CDR2 FQGNSA. Trimming pared 3 bases from V and 0 bases from J, leaving 20 bases between. The CDR3 extends over 18 amino acids. CDR3 residues: CASSFTGRKSIMNTEAFF. The CDR3 DNA sequence: TGTGCCAGCAGCTTCACAGGGCGCAAATCCATCATGAACACTGAAGCTTTCTTT.

The chain is built from TRBV29-1 and TRBJ2-1; D is possibly TRBD1 or TRBD2 (5 bases each). There are 11 residues in the CDR3. Trimming stripped 6 bases from V and 5 bases from J, with 8 bases between. Germline-derived CDR1 and CDR2 are SQVTM and ANQGSEA. In DNA form, the CDR3 reads TGCAGCGTCCAGGGAGACAATGAGCAGTTCTTC. It translates to CSVQGDNEQFF.

This clonotype came up a few times. The gene calls are TRBV30 and TRBJ2-7; 9 bases match TRBD2. There are 13 residues in the CDR3. In germline, CDR1 is GTSNPN, CDR2 SVGIG (reference sequence). V lost 5 bases to trimming and J lost 3 bases; unmatched junction nucleotides: 5. The CDR3 DNA is TGTGCCTGGGGGCCTAGCGGGAACTACGAGCAGTACTTC. Residues: CAWGPSGNYEQYF.